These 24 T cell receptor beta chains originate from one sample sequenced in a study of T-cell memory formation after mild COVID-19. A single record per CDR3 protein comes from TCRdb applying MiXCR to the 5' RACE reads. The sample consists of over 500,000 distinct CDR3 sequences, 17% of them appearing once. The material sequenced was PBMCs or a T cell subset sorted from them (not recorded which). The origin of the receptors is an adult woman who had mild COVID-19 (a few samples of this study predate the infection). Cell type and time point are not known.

The CDR3 DNA reads TGTGCCAGCAGCCGGACTAGCGTACAAGAGACCCAGTACTTC. The encoded protein is CASSRTSVQETQYF. The rearrangement links TRBV6-5 to TRBJ2-5, with 9 bases identical to TRBD2. The CDR3 spans 14 residues. The germline gives CDR1 MNHEY, CDR2 SVGAGI. The junction had 4 bases not matched to a gene; V was cut back by 6 bases and J by 2 bases.

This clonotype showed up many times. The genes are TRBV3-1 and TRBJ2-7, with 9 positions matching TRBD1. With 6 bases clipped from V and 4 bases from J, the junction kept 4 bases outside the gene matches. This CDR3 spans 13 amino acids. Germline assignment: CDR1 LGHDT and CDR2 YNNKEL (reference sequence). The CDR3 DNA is TGTGCCAGCAGTTGGGGACAGGGTTACGAGCAGTACTTC. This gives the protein CASSWGQGYEQYF.

The CDR3 loop is CASSYSPTGKNSPLHF. In nucleotides, the CDR3 is TGTGCCAGCAGTTACTCCCCGACAGGGAAGAATTCACCCCTCCACTTT. The chain carries TRBV6-5 and TRBJ1-6, with 7 bases matching TRBD1. The CDR3 is made up of 16 amino acids. Looked up from germline, CDR1 is MNHEY and CDR2 is SVGAGI. V shed 0 bases and J 7 bases; nucleotides not matched to a gene: 6.

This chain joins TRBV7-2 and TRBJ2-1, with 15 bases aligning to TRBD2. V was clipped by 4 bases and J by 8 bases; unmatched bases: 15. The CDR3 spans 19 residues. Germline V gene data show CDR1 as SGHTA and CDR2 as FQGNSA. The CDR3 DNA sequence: TGTGCCAGCAGCTCGCCCGGGAGGACTAGCGGGGGGGCCCGGGATGAGCAGTTCTTC. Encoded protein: CASSSPGRTSGGARDEQFF.

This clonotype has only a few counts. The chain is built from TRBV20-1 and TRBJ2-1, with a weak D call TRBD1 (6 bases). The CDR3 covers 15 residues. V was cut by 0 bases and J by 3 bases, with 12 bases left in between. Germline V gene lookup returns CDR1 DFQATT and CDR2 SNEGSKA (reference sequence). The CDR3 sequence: CSAREGQGYYNEQFF. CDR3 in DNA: TGCAGTGCTAGAGAAGGTCAGGGGTACTACAATGAGCAGTTCTTC.

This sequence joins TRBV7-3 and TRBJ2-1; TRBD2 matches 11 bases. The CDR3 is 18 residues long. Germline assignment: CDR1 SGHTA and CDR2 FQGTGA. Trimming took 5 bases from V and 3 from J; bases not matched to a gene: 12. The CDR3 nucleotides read TGTGCCAGCAGCCCATGGGGTCAGGGACTAGCGGACTACAATGAGCAGTTCTTC. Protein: CASSPWGQGLADYNEQFF.

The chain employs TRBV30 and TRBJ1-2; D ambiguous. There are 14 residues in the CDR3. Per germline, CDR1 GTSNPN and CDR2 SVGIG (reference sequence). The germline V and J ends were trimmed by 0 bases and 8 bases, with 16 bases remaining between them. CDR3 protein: CAWSVLGRPSGYTF. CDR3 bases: TGTGCCTGGAGTGTACTGGGCAGGCCCTCCGGCTACACCTTC.

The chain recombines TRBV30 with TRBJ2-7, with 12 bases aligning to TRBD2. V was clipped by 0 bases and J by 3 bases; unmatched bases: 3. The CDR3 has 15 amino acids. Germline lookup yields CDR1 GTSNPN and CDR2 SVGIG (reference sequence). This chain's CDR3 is CAWSVLAGGYYEQYF. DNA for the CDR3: TGTGCCTGGAGTGTACTAGCGGGAGGATACTACGAGCAGTACTTC.

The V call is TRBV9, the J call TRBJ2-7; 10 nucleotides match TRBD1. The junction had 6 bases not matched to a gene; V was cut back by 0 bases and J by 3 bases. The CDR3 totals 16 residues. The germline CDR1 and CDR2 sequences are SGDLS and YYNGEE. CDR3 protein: CASSVEPGQGIYEQYF. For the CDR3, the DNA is TGTGCCAGCAGCGTAGAGCCGGGACAGGGGATCTACGAGCAGTACTTC.

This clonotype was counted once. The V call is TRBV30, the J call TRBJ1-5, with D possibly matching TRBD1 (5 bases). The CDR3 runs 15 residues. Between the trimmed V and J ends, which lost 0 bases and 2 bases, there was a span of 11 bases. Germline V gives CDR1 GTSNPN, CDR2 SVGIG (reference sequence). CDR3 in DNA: TGTGCCTGGAGTGTAGGGTGGGGGGGCAATCAGCCCCAGCATTTT. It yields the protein CAWSVGWGGNQPQHF. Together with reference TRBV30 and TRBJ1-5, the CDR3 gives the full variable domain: SQTIHQWPATLVQPVGSPLSLECTVEGTSNPNLYWYRQAAGRGLQLLFYSVGIGQISSEVPQNLSASRPQDRQFILSSKKLLLSDSGFYLCAWSVGWGGNQPQHFGDGTRLSIL.

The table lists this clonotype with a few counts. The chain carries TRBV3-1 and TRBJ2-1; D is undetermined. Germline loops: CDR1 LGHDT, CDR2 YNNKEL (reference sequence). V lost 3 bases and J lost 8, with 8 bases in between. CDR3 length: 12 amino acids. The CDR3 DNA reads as TGTGCCAGCAGCCAGTATGGAGATGAGCAGTTCTTC. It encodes CASSQYGDEQFF.

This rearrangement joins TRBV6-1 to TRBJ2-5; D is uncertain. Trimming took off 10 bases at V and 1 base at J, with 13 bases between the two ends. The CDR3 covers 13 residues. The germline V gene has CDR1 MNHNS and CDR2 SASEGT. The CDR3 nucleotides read TGTGCCACGCAACGGGCCCTCCAAGAGACCCAGTACTTC. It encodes CATQRALQETQYF.

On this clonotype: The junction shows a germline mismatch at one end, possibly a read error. The CDR3 loop reads CASSPDSGGPWHF. The CDR3 bases are TGTGCCAGCAGCCCTGACTCGGGGGGGCCATGGCATTTT. J is TRBJ2-3 and V is TRBV3-1, with 8 bases aligning to TRBD2. The CDR3 covers 13 residues. The germline V gene encodes CDR1 LGHDT and CDR2 YNNKEL (reference sequence).

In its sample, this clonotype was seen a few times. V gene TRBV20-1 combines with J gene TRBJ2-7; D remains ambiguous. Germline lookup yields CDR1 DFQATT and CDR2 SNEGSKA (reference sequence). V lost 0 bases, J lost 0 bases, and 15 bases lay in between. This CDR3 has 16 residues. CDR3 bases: TGCAGTGCTAGAGATGGAGTCGGCCTACTCTCCTACGAGCAGTACTTC. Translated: CSARDGVGLLSYEQYF.

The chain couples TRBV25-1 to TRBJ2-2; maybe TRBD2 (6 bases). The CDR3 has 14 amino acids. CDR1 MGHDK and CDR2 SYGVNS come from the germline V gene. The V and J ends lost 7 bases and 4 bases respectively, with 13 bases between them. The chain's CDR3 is CASTPRGVTGELFF. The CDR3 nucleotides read TGTGCCAGCACCCCACGCGGGGTCACCGGGGAGCTGTTTTTT.

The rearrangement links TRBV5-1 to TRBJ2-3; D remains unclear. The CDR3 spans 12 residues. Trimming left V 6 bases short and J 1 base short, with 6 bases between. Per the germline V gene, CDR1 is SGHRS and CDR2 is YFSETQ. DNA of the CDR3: TGCGCCAGCACCGGCCGCACAGATACGCAGTATTTT. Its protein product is CASTGRTDTQYF.

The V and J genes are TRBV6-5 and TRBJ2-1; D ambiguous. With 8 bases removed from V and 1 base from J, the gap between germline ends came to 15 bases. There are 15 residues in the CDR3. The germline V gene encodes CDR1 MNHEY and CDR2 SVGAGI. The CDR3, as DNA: TGTGCCAGCTGCCGTGGAAGAGTATCCTACAATGAGCAGTTCTTC. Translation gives CASCRGRVSYNEQFF.

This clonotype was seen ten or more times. The CDR3: CASKLETQYF. CDR3 DNA: TGTGCCAGCAAGTTGGAGACCCAGTACTTC. The chain links TRBV2 to TRBJ2-5; D ambiguous. The CDR3 has 10 amino acids. CDR1 SNHLY and CDR2 FYNNEI come from the germline V gene. Trimming took 7 bases from V and 5 from J, leaving 5 bases between them.

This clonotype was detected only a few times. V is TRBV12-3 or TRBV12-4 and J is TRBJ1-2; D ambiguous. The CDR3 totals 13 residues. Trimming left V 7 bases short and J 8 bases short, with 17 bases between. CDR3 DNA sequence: TGTGCCAGCACCTTCTTGTCGGGCTCCGGCTACACCTTC. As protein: CASTFLSGSGYTF.

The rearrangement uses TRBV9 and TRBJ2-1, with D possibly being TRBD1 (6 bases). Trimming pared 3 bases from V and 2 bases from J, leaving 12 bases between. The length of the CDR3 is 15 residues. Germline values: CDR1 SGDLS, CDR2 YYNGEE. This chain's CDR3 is CASSASGATYNEQFF. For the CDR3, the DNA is TGTGCCAGCAGCGCCTCAGGGGCTACCTACAATGAGCAGTTCTTC.

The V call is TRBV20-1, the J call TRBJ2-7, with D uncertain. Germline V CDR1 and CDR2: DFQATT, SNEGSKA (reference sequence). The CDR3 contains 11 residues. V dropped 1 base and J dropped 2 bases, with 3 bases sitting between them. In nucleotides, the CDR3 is TGCAGTGCTAGAGGGACCTACGAGCAGTACTTC. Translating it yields CSARGTYEQYF.

DNA for the CDR3: TGTGCCACCAGCAGGGACGGCAACACCGGGGAGCTGTTTTTT. It specifies CATSRDGNTGELFF. V usage is TRBV15 and J usage is TRBJ2-2; D remains ambiguous. Trimming took 3 bases from V and 2 from J, leaving 7 bases between them. Germline CDR1 reads LNHNV; CDR2 reads YYDKDF (reference sequence). CDR3 length equals 14 residues. The full variable domain, with the rest looked up from reference TRBV15 and TRBJ2-2, is DAMVIQNPRYQVTQFGKPVTLSCSQTLNHNVMYWYQQKSSQAPKLLFHYYDKDFNNEADTPDNFQSRRPNTSFCFLDIRSPGLGDTAMYLCATSRDGNTGELFFGEGSRLTVL.

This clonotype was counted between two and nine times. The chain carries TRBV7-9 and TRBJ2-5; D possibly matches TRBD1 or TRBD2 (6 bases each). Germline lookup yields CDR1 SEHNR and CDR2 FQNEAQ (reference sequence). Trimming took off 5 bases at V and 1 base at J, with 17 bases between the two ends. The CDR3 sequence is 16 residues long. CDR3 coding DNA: TGTGCCAGCAGCCTCTCCGATGGAGGGGGCCAAGAGACCCAGTACTTC. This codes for CASSLSDGGGQETQYF. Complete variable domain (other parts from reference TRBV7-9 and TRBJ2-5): DTGVSQNPRHKITKRGQNVTFRCDPISEHNRLYWYRQTLGQGPEFLTYFQNEAQLEKSRLLSDRFSAERPKGSFSTLEIQRTEQGDSAMYLCASSLSDGGGQETQYFGPGTRLLVL.

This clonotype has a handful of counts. The chain's CDR3 is CASSEQGGRPNVLTF. The CDR3 bases are TGTGCCAGCAGTGAACAGGGGGGGCGCCCCAACGTCCTGACTTTC. The gene calls are TRBV6-2 or TRBV6-3 and TRBJ2-6; D is perhaps TRBD1 (8 bases). This CDR3 has 15 residues. Germline V lookup: CDR1 MNHEY, CDR2 SVGEGT. V was pared by 5 bases and J by 8 bases, with 16 bases between.